Described below is a single T cell receptor beta chain sequence and its context. The data were obtained in a study of blood T cell repertoires in COVID-19. About the research overall: The origin of the acute and convalescent COVID-19 samples was the United States, Italy and Spain. From T cells, B-cell-depleted T cells, or PBMCs came the material, which was cDNA or gDNA.

Per the authors' pipeline: Reference gene primer amplification gave estimated nucleated cell counts. Assay used: immunoSEQ multiplex PCR; TCRdb lists only in-frame clones, some missing. From that table come the V and J calls and clone size; the DNA was used to work out D and trimming. The profile shows about 130,000 clones, around 86% of them singletons. One Seattle source followed patients from active infection through their disease course. The CDR3 is 13 residues long. The chain employs TRBV21-1 and TRBJ1-5. TRBV21-1 is noted as a pseudogene. This sequence was found in a woman in her seventies with COVID-19, enrolled during active disease. Sequenced: peripheral blood. CDR3 in amino acids: CATQWVDSQPQHF. CDR3 sequence (DNA): TGTGCCACACAGTGGGTGGACTCACAGCCCCAGCATTTT.